This T cell receptor (beta chain) appears in the sequencing data of a study of blood T cell repertoires in COVID-19. Overall study: Donors in the United States, Italy and Spain gave samples during acute or convalescent COVID-19.

The CDR3 runs to 14 residues. Trimming took 7 bases from V and 1 from J, leaving 14 bases between them. Germline V gene lookup returns CDR1 LNHDA and CDR2 SQIVND (reference sequence). Participants reported their clinical history, and cohort assignment relied on those reports. Under the authors' procedure: It was from reference gene primer amplification that nucleated cell counts were estimated. The method was immunoSEQ multiplex PCR; TCRdb's version includes in-frame clones alone and lacks a portion of them. That table furnishes V, J and clone size, whereas the DNA furnished D and trimming. Of about 480,000 clones in the sample, roughly 88% were seen once.

This TCR derives from a woman between 40 and 55 years old who had recovered from COVID-19. The V call is TRBV19, the J call TRBJ2-7, with D possibly TRBD1 on 6 matching bases. Sequencing was carried out using PBMCs or T cells enriched from blood (not recorded which). CDR3 protein: CASTAKGDSYEQYF. In DNA form, the CDR3 reads TGTGCCAGTACCGCGAAGGGGGATTCCTACGAGCAGTACTTC.